Reported below is one T cell receptor beta chain. TCRdb keeps only in-frame clones here, not all; method: immunoSEQ multiplex PCR. The sample has 110,000 to 150,000 clones, 75% to 90% seen once. The data belong to a study of blood T cell repertoires in COVID-19. Trimming left V 5 bases short and J 7 bases short, with 20 bases between. This CDR3 region has 16 residues. Germline V gene data show CDR1 as MNHEY and CDR2 as SMNVEV (reference sequence). The material sequenced was peripheral blood. The rearrangement links TRBV27 to TRBJ2-2, with D tentatively TRBD2 (6 bases). The receptor was isolated from a woman aged 55-69 years with active COVID-19. The CDR3 sequence: CASSPRTTLEGGELFF. The CDR3 DNA reads as TGTGCCAGCAGTCCGCGGACTACTCTCGAGGGCGGGGAGCTGTTTTTT.